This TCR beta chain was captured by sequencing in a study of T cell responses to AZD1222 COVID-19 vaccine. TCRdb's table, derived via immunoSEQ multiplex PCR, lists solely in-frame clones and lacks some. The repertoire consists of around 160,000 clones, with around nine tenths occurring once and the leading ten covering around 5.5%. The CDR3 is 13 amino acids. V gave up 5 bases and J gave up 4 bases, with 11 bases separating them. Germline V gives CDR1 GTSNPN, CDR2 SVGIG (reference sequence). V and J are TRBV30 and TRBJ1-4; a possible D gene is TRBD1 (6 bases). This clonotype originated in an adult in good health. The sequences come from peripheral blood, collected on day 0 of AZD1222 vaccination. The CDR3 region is CAWADRHNEKLFF. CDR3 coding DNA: TGTGCCTGGGCGGACAGACATAATGAAAAACTGTTTTTT.